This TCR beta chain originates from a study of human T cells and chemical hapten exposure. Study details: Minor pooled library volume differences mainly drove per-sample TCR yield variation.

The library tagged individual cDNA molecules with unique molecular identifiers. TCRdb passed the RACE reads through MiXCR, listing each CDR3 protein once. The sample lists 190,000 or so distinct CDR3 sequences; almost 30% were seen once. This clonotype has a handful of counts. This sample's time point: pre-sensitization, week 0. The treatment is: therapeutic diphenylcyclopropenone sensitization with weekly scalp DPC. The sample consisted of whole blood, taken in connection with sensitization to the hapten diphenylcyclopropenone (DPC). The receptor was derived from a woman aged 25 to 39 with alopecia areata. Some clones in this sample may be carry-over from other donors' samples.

DNA of the CDR3: TGTGCCAGCAGCCAAGGGACCCTTGAAGCTTTCTTT. Translated: CASSQGTLEAFF. The rearrangement uses TRBV4-2 and TRBJ1-1; no clear D gene. Germline CDR1 reads LGHNA; CDR2 reads YNFKEQ. The length of the CDR3 is 12 residues. The V gene lost 1 base and the J gene lost 7 bases, with 7 bases spanning the gap.